There are many counts of the clone carrying this TCR beta chain. The antigen is not known. This record comes from a study of beta chain features in type 1 diabetes. As for the study in general: Patients did not differ from healthy donors in age, gender or cell yield.

The trim removed 5 bases at V and 0 bases at J, leaving 3 bases unmatched. The CDR3 covers 14 residues. Looked up from germline, CDR1 is SNHLY and CDR2 is FYNNEI. Via the markers CD45RO/CCR7/CD25/CD127/CD95/CD27, stem cell-like memory, regulatory, central memory and naive CD4+ cells were sorted. General study findings and limits: Across patients, naive, central memory and Treg TCRB repertoires exhibited apparently greater similarity than was observed across healthy donors.

Expressed TCRB transcripts were sequenced after all isolated RNA was converted to cDNA. This table comes from immunoSEQ multiplex PCR, and its TCRdb copy is limited to in-frame clones, with some not included. The table records some 200,000 clones, roughly 11% of them present only once. The receptor's source is a man between 18 and 29 years old in good health. The material sequenced was central memory CD4+ T cells from blood. The genes are TRBV2 and TRBJ1-1, with 7 positions matching TRBD1. The DNA of the CDR3 is TGTGCCAGCAGTAAGACAGGGATGAACACTGAAGCTTTCTTT. Amino acid sequence: CASSKTGMNTEAFF.